What follows are 31 T cell receptor beta chains derived from one specimen sequenced in a study of PD-1 blockade in classical Hodgkin lymphoma. After autologous stem cell transplantation all patients relapsed, and prior brentuximab vedotin exposure differed between cohorts. The repertoire was sequenced with immunoSEQ multiplex PCR; TCRdb's copy has only in-frame clones and lacks some. The repertoire has about 94,000 clones, roughly nine tenths of them found once; the top ten carry roughly 10%. Sequenced material: peripheral blood mononuclear cells (PBMCs), taken before the second cycle of nivolumab. Receptors were obtained from a human donor with classical Hodgkin lymphoma.

This clone was seen a handful of times. J is TRBJ1-1 and V is TRBV11-1; D remains ambiguous. Germline CDR1 and CDR2: SGHAT and FQDESV (reference sequence). Trimming removed 5 bases from V and 1 base from J, with 8 bases in between. The CDR3 is 13 amino acids. This chain's CDR3 is CASSLGPNTEAFF. The CDR3 DNA reads as TGTGCCAGCAGCCTGGGCCCGAACACTGAAGCTTTCTTT.

The chain carries TRBV7-9 and TRBJ2-3, with 14 bases identical to TRBD2. J was trimmed by 4 bases and V by 5 bases; bases with no gene match: 14. The length of the CDR3 is 19 residues. CDR1 is SEHNR, CDR2 FQNEAQ, per germline (reference sequence). CDR3 loop: CASSPIPGLAGELSDTQYF. CDR3 nucleotide sequence: TGTGCCAGCAGCCCGATCCCGGGACTAGCGGGGGAGCTATCAGATACGCAGTATTTT.

This chain links TRBV7-9 with TRBJ2-1; 8 nucleotides agree with TRBD2. J gave up 5 bases and V 5 bases, and 14 bases lay outside the gene matches. The CDR3 covers 17 residues. Looked up from germline, CDR1 is SEHNR and CDR2 is FQNEAQ (reference sequence). In DNA form, the CDR3 reads TGTGCCAGCAGCCCCAGAGGGAGCGGGAGTATGCACAATGAGCAGTTCTTC. It is translated as CASSPRGSGSMHNEQFF.

The chain recombines TRBV19 with TRBJ1-4; D is undetermined. The CDR3 sequence is 12 residues long. Germline CDR1 reads LNHDA; CDR2 reads SQIVND (reference sequence). The V end lost 5 bases, the J end lost 8 bases, and 9 bases lay between the germline ends. In DNA, the CDR3 is TGTGCCAGTAGTCCCCCCGCGGAAAAACTGTTTTTT. It encodes CASSPPAEKLFF. Looking up the rest from reference TRBV19 and TRBJ1-4 gives the full variable domain: DGGITQSPKYLFRKEGQNVTLSCEQNLNHDAMYWYRQDPGQGLRLIYYSQIVNDFQKGDIAEGYSVSREKKESFPLTVTSAQKNPTAFYLCASSPPAEKLFFGSGTQLSVL.

The chain couples TRBV13 to TRBJ2-3, with 11 bases identical to TRBD2. This CDR3 is 19 amino acids long. Germline V gene data show CDR1 as PRHDT and CDR2 as FYEKMQ (reference sequence). V gave up 5 bases and J gave up 4 bases; unmatched junction bases: 17. CDR3 loop: CASSTGASGGPGPADTQYF. CDR3 DNA: TGTGCCAGCAGCACCGGGGCTAGCGGGGGGCCAGGCCCAGCAGATACGCAGTATTTT.

DNA for the CDR3: TGTGCCAGCTCAGGCAGCGCGGCCTACGAGCAGTACTTC. Amino acids: CASSGSAAYEQYF. The genes are TRBV11-2 and TRBJ2-7; no reliable D call. This CDR3 is built from 13 residues. The ends were cut back, 8 bases at V and 2 bases at J, with 13 bases in the middle. Germline CDR1 reads SGHAT; CDR2 reads FQNNGV.

The sample holds one count of this clone. V gene TRBV6-1 combines with J gene TRBJ2-7, with D unresolved. Trimming took off 10 bases at V and 0 bases at J, with 16 bases between the two ends. Germline values: CDR1 MNHNS, CDR2 SASEGT. The CDR3 contains 14 residues. CDR3 sequence reads: CATLDPQSSYEQYF. In DNA, the CDR3 is TGTGCCACCCTGGACCCACAAAGCTCCTACGAGCAGTACTTC.

The chain is built from TRBV9 and TRBJ2-2; D might be TRBD1 or TRBD2, each matching 5 bases. The CDR3 is 15 amino acids. V was cut by 3 bases and J by 6 bases, with 15 bases left in between. CDR1 is SGDLS, CDR2 YYNGEE, per germline. In nucleotides, the CDR3 is TGTGCCAGCAGCGGGACCAGTTGGGGGTCCGGGGAGCTGTTTTTT. Its translation: CASSGTSWGSGELFF. Variable domain in full (rest from reference TRBV9 and TRBJ2-2): DSGVTQTPKHLITATGQRVTLRCSPRSGDLSVYWYQQSLDQGLQFLIQYYNGEERAKGNILERFSAQQFPDLHSELNLSSLELGDSALYFCASSGTSWGSGELFFGEGSRLTVL.

The V call is TRBV13, the J call TRBJ2-3; D may be TRBD1 (6 bases). From germline, CDR1 is PRHDT and CDR2 FYEKMQ (reference sequence). The V and J ends lost 2 bases and 3 bases respectively, with 9 bases between them. CDR3 length equals 14 residues. CDR3 DNA: TGTGCCAGCAGCTTACAGGGGTTAACAGATACGCAGTATTTT. Translated, it gives CASSLQGLTDTQYF.

This chain uses TRBV18 with TRBJ2-7; 9 bases match TRBD1. J gave up 4 bases and V 3 bases, and 4 bases lay outside the gene matches. The CDR3 runs to 14 residues. Germline V gives CDR1 KGHSH, CDR2 LQKENI. The chain's CDR3 is CASSPHRGQYEQYF. DNA for the CDR3: TGTGCCAGCTCACCGCACAGGGGGCAATACGAGCAGTACTTC.

The CDR3: CASSARREWVGELFF. The CDR3 nucleotides read TGTGCCAGCAGTGCCAGGCGGGAGTGGGTCGGGGAGCTGTTTTTT. The rearrangement joins TRBV2 to TRBJ2-2, with TRBD2 matching over 7 bases. After removal of 4 bases from V and 7 bases from J, the junction contained 9 bases not matched to a gene. This CDR3 is 15 amino acids long. The germline CDR1 and CDR2 sequences are SNHLY and FYNNEI.

This clone was seen a single time. The genes are TRBV7-2 and TRBJ2-3, with 7 nucleotides matching TRBD2. Trimming cost V 3 bases and J 0 bases; bases outside gene matches: 12. The CDR3 spans 18 residues. The germline V gene has CDR1 SGHTA and CDR2 FQGNSA. As DNA, the CDR3 is TGTGCCAGCAGCTTTAGCAGGGAAGGGAGGGGCAGCACAGATACGCAGTATTTT. Protein sequence: CASSFSREGRGSTDTQYF.

The rearrangement uses TRBV4-2 and TRBJ1-3, with D uncertain. Germline CDR1 and CDR2: LGHNA and YNFKEQ. CDR3 length equals 17 residues. The ends were cut back, 1 base at V and 0 bases at J, with 13 bases in the middle. Written as DNA, the CDR3 is TGTGCCAGCAGCCAAGGGGCAGGAGGAAACTCTGGAAACACCATATATTTT. Translating it yields CASSQGAGGNSGNTIYF.

The gene calls are TRBV7-8 and TRBJ2-3, with 9 bases that match TRBD2. The CDR3 length is 16 residues. Germline V CDR1 and CDR2: SGHVS, FQNEAQ. Trimming took 5 bases from V and 2 from J; bases not matched to a gene: 8. The DNA of the CDR3 is TGTGCCAGCAGCGTGGTTGCGGGGGGGTCCACAGATACGCAGTATTTT. Translated, it gives CASSVVAGGSTDTQYF.

CDR3 protein: CASSGFNEQFF. The CDR3 nucleotides read TGTGCCAGCAGTGGGTTTAATGAGCAGTTCTTC. The rearrangement joins TRBV5-6 to TRBJ2-1; no definite D call. Germline CDR1 is SGHDT and CDR2 is YYEEEE. The CDR3 contains 11 residues. Trimming left V 5 bases short and J 7 bases short, with 7 bases between.

This chain links TRBV6-4 with TRBJ2-5; D is perhaps TRBD2 (5 bases). Germline-derived CDR1 and CDR2 are MRHNA and SNTAGT. V lost 1 base and J 5 bases, leaving 11 bases between the germline ends. The CDR3 is 14 residues long. Written as DNA, the CDR3 is TGTGCCAGCAGTGACTTTGGGGAGTGGGAGACCCAGTACTTC. Translation gives CASSDFGEWETQYF.

The CDR3 region is CASSLSGSAEQYF. As DNA, the CDR3 is TGTGCCAGCAGCTTATCCGGGTCTGCCGAGCAGTACTTC. The J gene is TRBJ2-7, the V gene TRBV7-6; D ambiguous. CDR3 length: 13 amino acids. V was trimmed by 2 bases and J by 6 bases, leaving 11 bases between them. The germline V gene encodes CDR1 SGHVS and CDR2 FNYEAQ.

J is TRBJ2-1 and V is TRBV5-1, with 11 bases lining up with TRBD2. V shed 0 bases, J shed 7 bases, and the junction held 3 bases outside the gene matches. The germline V gene encodes CDR1 SGHRS and CDR2 YFSETQ. The CDR3 is 15 amino acids. CDR3 in amino acids: CASSLELAGANEQFF. CDR3 in DNA: TGCGCCAGCAGCTTGGAACTAGCGGGAGCTAATGAGCAGTTCTTC.

The DNA for the CDR3 is TGTGCCAGCAGCTCGCTCCGGGACAGAGGTAACACCGGGGAGCTGTTTTTT. It codes for CASSSLRDRGNTGELFF. The chain combines TRBV7-9 with TRBJ2-2; 7 bases are shared with TRBD1. Germline-derived CDR1 and CDR2 are SEHNR and FQNEAQ (reference sequence). This CDR3 is 17 amino acids long. The V segment lost 4 bases and the J segment 2 bases; nucleotides outside the gene matches: 10.

The rearrangement links TRBV6-6 to TRBJ2-2; D call uncertain. The CDR3 has 14 residues. From germline, CDR1 is MNHNY and CDR2 SVGAGI (reference sequence). The V end lost 0 bases, the J end lost 4 bases, and 6 bases lay between the germline ends. Written as DNA, the CDR3 is TGTGCCAGCAGTTACTCGATGGTCACCGGGGAGCTGTTTTTT. Its translation is CASSYSMVTGELFF.

This clone has only one observation. The chain joins TRBV19 to TRBJ2-1; 9 bases are a match to TRBD1. V dropped 3 bases and J dropped 6; count of bases not matched to a gene: 6. Germline V lookup: CDR1 LNHDA, CDR2 SQIVND (reference sequence). The CDR3 runs 15 residues. CDR3 residues: CASSMRRTGVNEQFF. CDR3 sequence (DNA): TGTGCCAGTAGTATGCGGAGGACAGGGGTCAATGAGCAGTTCTTC.

The V gene is TRBV10-3, the J gene TRBJ2-7; no reliable D call. The CDR3 spans 12 residues. Germline V CDR1 and CDR2: ENHRY, SYGVKD. V lost 3 bases to trimming and J lost 1 base, with 4 bases between them. In nucleotides, the CDR3 is TGTGCCATCAGTGACAAGTCCTACGAGCAGTACTTC. The encoded protein is CAISDKSYEQYF.

The chain recombines TRBV10-2 with TRBJ2-3; 9 nucleotides align to TRBD2. Unmatched junction bases numbered 7, after V lost 3 bases and J lost 3 bases. This CDR3 has 16 amino acids. Per germline, CDR1 WSHSY and CDR2 SAAADI. In DNA form, the CDR3 reads TGCGCCAGCAGTGAAAGGGCGGGGGGGCGGACAGATACGCAGTATTTT. This sequence encodes CASSERAGGRTDTQYF.

This CDR3 reads CASSLASNWAKNIQYF. For the CDR3, the DNA is TGTGCCAGCAGCTTGGCTTCGAACTGGGCCAAAAACATTCAGTACTTC. The J gene is TRBJ2-4, the V gene TRBV5-6; no definite D call. V dropped 0 bases and J dropped 1 base, with 11 bases sitting between them. Germline loops: CDR1 SGHDT, CDR2 YYEEEE. This CDR3 comprises 16 residues.

This chain uses TRBV6-1 with TRBJ1-2; D not certain. The ends were cut back, 2 bases at V and 0 bases at J, with 13 bases in the middle. Per the germline V gene, CDR1 is MNHNS and CDR2 is SASEGT. The CDR3 loop spans 16 amino acids. Here the CDR3 DNA reads TGTGCCAGCAGTGAACCACCCTTAGGGACTAACTATGGCTACACCTTC. Protein product: CASSEPPLGTNYGYTF.

The chain has TRBV11-2 and TRBJ2-5; D unclear. Trimming stripped 6 bases from V and 1 base from J, with 18 bases between. Looked up from germline, CDR1 is SGHAT and CDR2 is FQNNGV. This CDR3 is built from 16 residues. The CDR3 spells CASSWLSESTQETQYF. CDR3 DNA: TGTGCCAGCAGTTGGTTATCGGAGAGCACCCAAGAGACCCAGTACTTC.

This chain links TRBV19 with TRBJ1-4; weak D call: TRBD1 (6 bases). V was clipped by 3 bases and J by 15 bases, with 17 bases between them. The CDR3 is made up of 13 amino acids. Germline lookup yields CDR1 LNHDA and CDR2 SQIVND (reference sequence). The CDR3 DNA follows: TGTGCCAGTAGTATTGCCGGGGGCGCGACGGTGTTTTTT. Amino acids: CASSIAGGATVFF.

The chain combines TRBV19 with TRBJ2-1, with D uncertain. The CDR3 is made up of 13 amino acids. Deletions cut 6 bases from V and 2 bases from J, with 8 bases between. Germline assignment: CDR1 LNHDA and CDR2 SQIVND (reference sequence). CDR3 loop: CASRGGTYNEQFF. DNA of the CDR3: TGTGCCAGTAGAGGCGGAACCTACAATGAGCAGTTCTTC.

The chain is built from TRBV5-1 and TRBJ2-5, with a possible D match to TRBD1 (6 bases). Trimming pared 4 bases from V and 5 bases from J, leaving 21 bases between. This CDR3 contains 16 residues. Germline V gene data show CDR1 as SGHRS and CDR2 as YFSETQ. The CDR3, as DNA: TGCGCCAGCAGCGTGCTACCAACCGAGAGGGGGGAGACCCAGTACTTC. It encodes CASSVLPTERGETQYF.

The rearrangement links TRBV9 to TRBJ2-6; D ambiguous. The V gene lost 3 bases and the J gene lost 0 bases, with 19 bases spanning the gap. Germline CDR1 and CDR2: SGDLS and YYNGEE. The CDR3 runs to 19 residues. CDR3 amino acids: CASSASPPGTYSGANVLTF. The CDR3 DNA sequence: TGTGCCAGCAGCGCTAGTCCCCCCGGTACGTACTCTGGGGCCAACGTCCTGACTTTC.

This chain joins TRBV10-3 and TRBJ1-5; D gene unclear. CDR3 size: 13 residues. Per germline, CDR1 ENHRY and CDR2 SYGVKD. Between the trimmed V and J ends, which lost 2 bases and 4 bases, there was a span of 6 bases. The CDR3 protein is CAISEGINQPQHF. The CDR3 DNA reads as TGTGCCATCAGTGAGGGTATAAATCAGCCCCAGCATTTT.